Below, 21 T cell receptor beta chains from the same sample are listed, as sequenced in a study of cytomegalovirus exposure and HLA in healthy donors. The PCR had 60 Vbeta and 13 Jbeta primers. The repertoire was sequenced with immunoSEQ multiplex PCR; TCRdb's copy has only in-frame clones and lacks some. This table holds 150,000 or so clones, 75% to 85% found once. Source material: PBMCs. These receptors all come from a man aged 25 to 40 in good health and CMV-seropositive.

The CDR3 sequence: CASSFSGPREQFF. Written as DNA, the CDR3 is TGTGCCAGCAGCTTTAGCGGCCCGAGGGAGCAGTTCTTC. The J gene is TRBJ2-1, the V gene TRBV11-2; possible D gene TRBD2, 6 bases. Germline CDR1 SGHAT, CDR2 FQNNGV. This CDR3 is built from 13 residues. Between the trimmed V and J ends, which lost 3 bases and 10 bases, there was a span of 13 bases.

As regards this clone: The junction departs from germline at one end; a sequencing error may be responsible. The V call is TRBV7-7, the J call TRBJ2-1; 10 bases align to TRBD2. Germline loops: CDR1 SSHAT, CDR2 FNYEAQ (reference sequence). This CDR3 region has 17 residues. The CDR3 loop is CASSLEVASGGYNEQFF. In nucleotides, the CDR3 is TGTGCTAGCAGCTTAGAAGTGGCTAGCGGGGGCTACAATGAGCAGTTCTTC.

The rearrangement links TRBV27 to TRBJ1-2; 7 positions match TRBD1. The CDR3 loop spans 14 amino acids. Unmatched junction bases numbered 4, after V lost 3 bases and J lost 3 bases. The germline CDR1 and CDR2 sequences are MNHEY and SMNVEV (reference sequence). The CDR3 sequence: CASSFAGGHYGYTF. The DNA of the CDR3 is TGTGCCAGCAGTTTCGCAGGGGGACACTATGGCTACACCTTC.

The rearrangement links TRBV28 to TRBJ1-5, with a tentative D call TRBD1 (6 bases). The CDR3 totals 17 residues. Germline V lookup: CDR1 MDHEN, CDR2 SYDVKM. Trimming cost V 6 bases and J 2 bases, with 20 bases left between them. The chain's CDR3 is CASSSAGAKGGNQPQHF. As DNA, the CDR3 is TGTGCCAGCAGCTCCGCGGGGGCGAAGGGAGGCAATCAGCCCCAGCATTTT.

The chain is built from TRBV28 and TRBJ2-3, with TRBD2 matching 9 bases. This CDR3 spans 19 amino acids. The J segment lost 2 bases and the V segment lost 1 base, leaving 13 bases of the junction unmatched. CDR1 and CDR2 (germline): MDHEN, SYDVKM. The CDR3: CASSLSWRGLAGITDTQYF. DNA for the CDR3: TGTGCCAGCAGTTTATCTTGGAGAGGGCTAGCGGGGATCACAGATACGCAGTATTTT. The whole variable domain, remainder taken from reference TRBV28 and TRBJ2-3, is DVKVTQSSRYLVKRTGEKVFLECVQDMDHENMFWYRQDPGLGLRLIYFSYDVKMKEKGDIPEGYSVSREKKERFSLILESASTNQTSMYLCASSLSWRGLAGITDTQYFGPGTRLTVL.

The rearrangement uses TRBV6-6 and TRBJ2-3, with D possibly TRBD2 on 5 matching bases. Germline CDR1 and CDR2: MNHNY and SVGAGI (reference sequence). Trimming removed 7 bases from V and 1 base from J, with 12 bases in between. The CDR3 is 14 amino acids. The CDR3 DNA is TGTGCCAGCACGGTGGAGCGGCGCACAGATACGCAGTATTTT. Translating it yields CASTVERRTDTQYF.

Worth noting for this clone: The sample contains more than one DNA sequence encoding this CDR3. V is TRBV6-1 and J is TRBJ2-7; D call uncertain. V was trimmed by 7 bases and J by 2 bases, leaving 12 bases between them. The CDR3 contains 13 residues. Germline V gene data show CDR1 as MNHNS and CDR2 as SASEGT. CDR3 amino acids: CASIRGQTYEQYF. CDR3 DNA: TGTGCCAGCATTAGAGGCCAAACCTACGAGCAGTACTTC.

J is TRBJ1-1 and V is TRBV7-9, with D possibly being TRBD1 (5 bases). Trimming removed 5 bases at V and 5 bases at J, with 12 bases between. Germline V CDR1 and CDR2: SEHNR, FQNEAQ (reference sequence). The CDR3 has 13 amino acids. CDR3 nucleotide sequence: TGTGCCAGCAGCCAGGAGCCAGGGACTGAAGCTTTCTTT. Translated, it gives CASSQEPGTEAFF.

The genes are TRBV2 and TRBJ2-3, with 11 positions matching TRBD2. From germline, CDR1 is SNHLY and CDR2 FYNNEI. V shed 4 bases, J shed 6 bases, and the junction held 3 bases outside the gene matches. The CDR3 consists of 14 residues. This CDR3 is CASSASGRRDTQYF. The CDR3 nucleotides are TGTGCCAGCAGTGCTAGCGGGAGGAGGGATACGCAGTATTTT.

This chain links TRBV5-1 with TRBJ2-1; 10 bases match TRBD1. The CDR3 consists of 15 residues. The germline gives CDR1 SGHRS, CDR2 YFSETQ. V lost 4 bases to trimming and J lost 7 bases; unmatched junction nucleotides: 8. The CDR3: CASSNQTGGGNEQFF. DNA for the CDR3: TGCGCCAGCAGCAACCAGACAGGGGGCGGGAATGAGCAGTTCTTC.

Only one count was recorded for this clone. V usage is TRBV19 and J usage is TRBJ1-6, with D uncertain. This CDR3 region has 16 residues. V was pared by 2 bases and J by 3 bases, with 11 bases between. Germline V CDR1 and CDR2: LNHDA, SQIVND (reference sequence). This chain's CDR3 is CASSISGSDYNSPLHF. CDR3 DNA sequence: TGTGCCAGTAGTATATCGGGGTCGGACTATAATTCACCCCTCCACTTT.

The chain recombines TRBV9 with TRBJ2-2, with D hard to call. The CDR3 has 13 amino acids. Germline CDR1 SGDLS, CDR2 YYNGEE. Deletions cut 0 bases from V and 4 bases from J, with 4 bases between. This chain's CDR3 is CASSVAFTGELFF. The CDR3 DNA reads TGTGCCAGCAGCGTAGCGTTCACCGGGGAGCTGTTTTTT.

The J gene is TRBJ2-7, the V gene TRBV2; 9 nucleotides agree with TRBD2. Germline CDR1 is SNHLY and CDR2 is FYNNEI. V was pared by 3 bases and J by 9 bases, with 12 bases of the junction left unmatched. This CDR3 has 15 residues. CDR3 loop: CASSDLSGSRGVQYF. The CDR3 DNA reads TGTGCCAGCAGTGATCTTAGCGGGAGTAGGGGCGTGCAGTACTTC.

This sequence joins TRBV27 and TRBJ1-1, with D maybe TRBD1 (6 bases). The CDR3 is made up of 13 amino acids. The ends were cut back, 6 bases at V and 4 bases at J, with 12 bases in the middle. Germline lookup yields CDR1 MNHEY and CDR2 SMNVEV (reference sequence). The CDR3 is CASRQGGGTEAFF. In DNA, the CDR3 is TGTGCCAGCAGACAAGGGGGGGGCACTGAAGCTTTCTTT.

The chain has TRBV9 and TRBJ2-1; a possible D gene is TRBD2 (5 bases). Germline V gene sequence: CDR1 SGDLS, CDR2 YYNGEE. V shed 0 bases and J shed 6 bases, with 13 bases lying between them. The CDR3 spans 15 residues. The CDR3 region has the DNA TGTGCCAGCAGCGTAGGCGTTAGTGCGGGCAATGAGCAGTTCTTC. It encodes CASSVGVSAGNEQFF.

This rearrangement joins TRBV4-3 to TRBJ1-1, with a tentative D call TRBD1 (5 bases). Trimming removed 0 bases from V and 6 bases from J, with 20 bases in between. Germline CDR1 and CDR2: LGHNA and YSLEER. This CDR3 is 17 amino acids long. DNA for the CDR3: TGCGCCAGCAGCCAAGATGTCTCGGGGGGGATGGGCGCTGAAGCTTTCTTT. Its translation is CASSQDVSGGMGAEAFF.

The rearrangement joins TRBV7-9 to TRBJ1-5, with TRBD1 matching 8 bases. V was pared by 1 base and J by 6 bases, with 8 bases of the junction left unmatched. CDR1 SEHNR and CDR2 FQNEAQ come from the germline V gene (reference sequence). The CDR3 spans 16 residues. Here the CDR3 DNA reads TGTGCCAGCAGCTTAGGTGCGACGGACAGGGTTCAGCCCCAGCATTTT. Amino acids: CASSLGATDRVQPQHF. The entire variable domain, with the rest obtained from reference TRBV7-9 and TRBJ1-5, is as follows: DTGVSQNPRHKITKRGQNVTFRCDPISEHNRLYWYRQTLGQGPEFLTYFQNEAQLEKSRLLSDRFSAERPKGSFSTLEIQRTEQGDSAMYLCASSLGATDRVQPQHFGDGTRLSIL.

The chain has TRBV4-1 and TRBJ2-7, with a weak D call TRBD2 (6 bases). Trimming took 3 bases from V and 0 from J, leaving 15 bases between them. The V gene's germline CDR1 is MGHRA and CDR2 YSYEKL. CDR3 length: 16 residues. The CDR3 is CASSHSATGGSYEQYF. The CDR3 coding sequence is TGCGCCAGCAGCCACTCTGCGACCGGGGGCTCCTACGAGCAGTACTTC.

This chain connects TRBV9 to TRBJ2-4, with a weak D call TRBD2 (6 bases). The CDR3 is 13 residues long. Germline CDR1 and CDR2: SGDLS and YYNGEE. The V gene lost 0 bases and the J gene lost 8 bases, with 9 bases spanning the gap. Written as DNA, the CDR3 is TGTGCCAGCAGCGTAGGCGGGGTCGACATTCAGTACTTC. It yields the protein CASSVGGVDIQYF.

This chain uses TRBV27 with TRBJ1-5, with a weak D call TRBD1 (6 bases). The ends were cut back, 5 bases at V and 2 bases at J, with 10 bases in the middle. Germline V gives CDR1 MNHEY, CDR2 SMNVEV (reference sequence). The CDR3 spans 14 residues. The CDR3 protein is CASSQAGGNQPQHF. The DNA of the CDR3 is TGTGCCAGCAGTCAGGCAGGGGGCAATCAGCCCCAGCATTTT.

The chain has TRBV27 and TRBJ1-5, with 9 bases lining up with TRBD1. The length of the CDR3 is 14 residues. The J segment lost 7 bases and the V segment lost 5 bases, leaving 6 bases of the junction unmatched. CDR1 and CDR2 from the germline V gene are MNHEY and SMNVEV (reference sequence). In DNA form, the CDR3 reads TGTGCCAGCAGTGCCGGGACAGGGAGCCAGCCCCAGCATTTT. The encoded protein is CASSAGTGSQPQHF.